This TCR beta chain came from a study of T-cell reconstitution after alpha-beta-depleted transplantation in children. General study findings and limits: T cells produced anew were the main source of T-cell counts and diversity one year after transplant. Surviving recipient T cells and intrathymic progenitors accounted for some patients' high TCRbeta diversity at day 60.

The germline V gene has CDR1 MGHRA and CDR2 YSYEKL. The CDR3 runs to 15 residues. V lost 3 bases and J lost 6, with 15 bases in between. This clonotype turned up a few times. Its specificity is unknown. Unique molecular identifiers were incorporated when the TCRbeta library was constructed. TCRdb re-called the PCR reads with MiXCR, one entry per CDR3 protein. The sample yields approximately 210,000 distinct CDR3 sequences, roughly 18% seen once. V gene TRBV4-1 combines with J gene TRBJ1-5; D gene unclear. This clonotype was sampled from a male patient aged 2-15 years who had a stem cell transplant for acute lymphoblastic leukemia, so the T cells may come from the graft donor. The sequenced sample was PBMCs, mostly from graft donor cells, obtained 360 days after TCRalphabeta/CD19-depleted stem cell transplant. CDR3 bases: TGCGCCAGCAGCCACCACGGTTCACCCAGTCAGCCCCAGCATTTT. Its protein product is CASSHHGSPSQPQHF.